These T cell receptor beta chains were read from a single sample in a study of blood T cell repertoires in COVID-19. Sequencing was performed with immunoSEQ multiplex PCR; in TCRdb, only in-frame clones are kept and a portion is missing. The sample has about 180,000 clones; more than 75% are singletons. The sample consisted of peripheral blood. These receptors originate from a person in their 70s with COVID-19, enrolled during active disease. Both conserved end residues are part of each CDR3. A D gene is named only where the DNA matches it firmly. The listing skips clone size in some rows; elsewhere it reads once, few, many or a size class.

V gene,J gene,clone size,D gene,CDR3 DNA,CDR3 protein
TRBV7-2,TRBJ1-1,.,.,TGTGCCAGCAGCCTTAAGCACACTGAAGCTTTCTTT,CASSLKHTEAFF
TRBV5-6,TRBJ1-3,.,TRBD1,TGTGCCAGCAGCTTGACAGGGGTGGCCACCATATATTTT,CASSLTGVATIYF
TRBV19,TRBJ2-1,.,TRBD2,TGTGCCAGCGGACTAGCGGTTTACAATGAGCAGTTCTTC,CASGLAVYNEQFF
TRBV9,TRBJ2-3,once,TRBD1,TGTGCCAGCAGCGCCCGACAGGGTCCCCGCACAGATACGCAGTATTTT,CASSARQGPRTDTQYF
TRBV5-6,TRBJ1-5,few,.,TGTGCCAGCAGCGTCGGAGACCTCCATGGCAATCAGCCCCAGCATTTT,CASSVGDLHGNQPQHF
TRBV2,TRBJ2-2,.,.,TGTGCCAGCAGGGCCCTGACAGGCGGTGTTTCGACCGGGGAGCTGTTTTTT,CASRALTGGVSTGELFF
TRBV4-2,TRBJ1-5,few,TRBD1,TGTGCCAGCAGCCAAGATCCCGCAGGGGGATCCCGGCCCCAGCATTTT,CASSQDPAGGSRPQHF
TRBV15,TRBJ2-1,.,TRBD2,TGTGCCACCAGCAAGGGACTAGCCCTCTTAGCTGAGCAGTTCTTC,CATSKGLALLAEQFF
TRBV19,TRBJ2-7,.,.,TGTGCCAGTAGTATAGGTGGCAGACTGAGCTCCTACGAGCAGTACTTC,CASSIGGRLSSYEQYF
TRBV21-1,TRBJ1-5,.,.,TGTGCCAGCAGCAAAGAGAAGGGGGACAGGATTGGGCCCCAGCATTTT,CASSKEKGDRIGPQHF
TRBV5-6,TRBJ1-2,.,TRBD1,TGTGCCAGCAGCTTCGGACAGGGGGACATGAGTGGCTACACCTTC,CASSFGQGDMSGYTF
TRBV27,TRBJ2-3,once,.,TGTGCCAGCAGTCAGACCCGGGGGTACGCAGATACGCAGTATTTT,CASSQTRGYADTQYF
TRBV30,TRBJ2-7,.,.,TGTGCCTCAACGCTTCAGGGGACCGCTTACGAGCAGTACTTC,CASTLQGTAYEQYF
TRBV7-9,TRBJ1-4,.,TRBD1,TGTGCCAGCAGCGCCTCCCTCCCAACAGGGGGCGGTGAAAAACTGTTTTTT,CASSASLPTGGGEKLFF
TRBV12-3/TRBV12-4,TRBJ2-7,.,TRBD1,TGTGCCAGCAGTGTAGGGGGCGGATACGAGCAGTACTTC,CASSVGGGYEQYF
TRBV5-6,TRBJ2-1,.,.,TGTGCCAGCAGCTTGTATCGGGGTTACGACAATGAGCAGTTCTTC,CASSLYRGYDNEQFF